The 8 T cell receptor beta chains reported below all come from one sample, sequenced in a study of blood T cells in healthy people across ages. Through a sample-barcoded 5' primer and a J-beta primer mix, a second PCR was run for about 6 to 11 cycles. Using its own MiXCR run on the 5' RACE reads, TCRdb lists one record per CDR3 protein. The sample holds around 1,600,000 distinct CDR3 sequences; 42% are singletons and the top ten take about 4.1%. Sequences were obtained from blood. The origin of the receptors is a woman aged 18-29 years in good health.

This chain connects TRBV6-1 to TRBJ2-1; TRBD2 is a possible D gene (6 bases). CDR3 length equals 17 residues. Germline-derived CDR1 and CDR2 are MNHNS and SASEGT. Trimming stripped 6 bases from V and 4 bases from J, with 22 bases between. The DNA for the CDR3 is TGTGCCAGCAGCCCCTCCGGGGGATCGCGGAGGTACAATGAGCAGTTCTTC. As protein: CASSPSGGSRRYNEQFF.

The genes are TRBV7-9 and TRBJ2-3; 10 bases fit TRBD2. The V gene's germline CDR1 is SEHNR and CDR2 FQNEAQ (reference sequence). With V trimmed by 1 base and J by 0 bases, 7 bases remained unmatched. The CDR3 totals 18 residues. The CDR3 coding sequence is TGTGCCAGCAGCTTAGTCCTGCGGACTAGCGGCAGCACAGATACGCAGTATTTT. The encoded protein is CASSLVLRTSGSTDTQYF.

This clonotype has more than one count but fewer than ten. The gene calls are TRBV4-1 and TRBJ2-3, with a possible D match to TRBD1 (5 bases). The CDR3 contains 21 residues. The germline V and J ends were trimmed by 0 bases and 3 bases, with 28 bases remaining between them. Germline V gene sequence: CDR1 MGHRA, CDR2 YSYEKL. CDR3 residues: CASSQEAPRLKGPGRTDTQYF. The CDR3 DNA reads as TGCGCCAGCAGCCAAGAAGCCCCTCGCTTGAAGGGGCCGGGTAGAACAGATACGCAGTATTTT.

This chain connects TRBV7-2 to TRBJ1-5; maybe TRBD1 (5 bases). Deletions cut 5 bases from V and 3 bases from J, with 17 bases between. CDR3 size: 16 residues. Looked up from germline, CDR1 is SGHTA and CDR2 is FQGNSA. CDR3: CASSPRPGTPNQPQHF. Here the CDR3 DNA reads TGTGCCAGCAGCCCGCGGCCAGGGACCCCCAATCAGCCCCAGCATTTT. Full variable domain (missing parts from reference TRBV7-2 and TRBJ1-5): GAGVSQSPSNKVTEKGKDVELRCDPISGHTALYWYRQSLGQGLEFLIYFQGNSAPDKSGLPSDRFSAERTGGSVSTLTIQRTQQEDSAVYLCASSPRPGTPNQPQHFGDGTRLSIL.

This rearrangement joins TRBV28 to TRBJ2-5, with TRBD2 matching 7 bases. The J call may be wrong; the DNA end is better matched by TRBJ2-7. The CDR3 is 16 amino acids. Per the germline V gene, CDR1 is MDHEN and CDR2 is SYDVKM. The CDR3 DNA reads as TGTGCCAGCAGTCGCGGACTAGGGGAGCGTAAAGACGAGCAGTACTTC. As protein: CASSRGLGERKDEQYF.

The sample holds a few counts of this clonotype. The J gene is TRBJ2-5, the V gene TRBV28; TRBD1 matches 7 bases. CDR3 size: 16 residues. V gave up 5 bases and J gave up 3 bases; unmatched junction bases: 12. The V gene's germline CDR1 is MDHEN and CDR2 SYDVKM. In nucleotides, the CDR3 is TGTGCCAGCAGTGACGTGACAGGGTTGTTAAAAGAGACCCAGTACTTC. Translating it yields CASSDVTGLLKETQYF.

The V and J genes are TRBV27 and TRBJ2-5; D remains unclear. V was pared by 0 bases and J by 5 bases, with 19 bases between. CDR1 is MNHEY and CDR2 is SMNVEV in the germline V gene (reference sequence). The CDR3 consists of 17 residues. CDR3 residues: CASSLSYGLYSPETQYF. In DNA form, the CDR3 reads TGTGCCAGCAGTTTATCGTACGGTCTCTACTCGCCGGAGACCCAGTACTTC.

The V gene is TRBV2, the J gene TRBJ2-1; 7 positions match TRBD2. Losses at the gene ends were 1 base for V and 2 bases for J; bases not matched to a gene: 5. This CDR3 region has 16 residues. The germline V gene encodes CDR1 SNHLY and CDR2 FYNNEI. The CDR3 DNA reads as TGTGCCAGCAGTGAAGGTTGGCTAGCGGCCTACAATGAGCAGTTCTTC. As protein: CASSEGWLAAYNEQFF. The whole variable domain, remainder taken from reference TRBV2 and TRBJ2-1, is EPEVTQTPSHQVTQMGQEVILRCVPISNHLYFYWYRQILGQKVEFLVSFYNNEISEKSEIFDDQFSVERPDGSNFTLKIRSTKLEDSAMYFCASSEGWLAAYNEQFFGPGTRLTVL.